The entry that follows covers one TCR beta chain sequence. Its antigen is unknown. CDR1 is MNHEY and CDR2 is SMNVEV in the germline V gene (reference sequence). The CDR3 extends over 15 amino acids. Trimming at V came to 1 base and at J to 4 bases, leaving 3 bases not matched to a gene. This record belongs to a study of a mutant IDH1 vaccine in newly diagnosed glioma. Study-level background: Beginning 4-6 weeks after radiotherapy alone, or with temozolomide cycles, vaccination took place. Most had both radiotherapy and temozolomide beforehand; others had only one.

Repertoires were generated with immunoSEQ multiplex PCR, while TCRdb's copy carries only in-frame clones and drops some. The data contain around 30,000 clones, around 60% of them singletons. Study observations and caveats: Among all patients, vaccine-induced immune responses occurred in roughly 95%.

As to time point: week 5, during vaccination. All doses held 300 ug of mutant IDH1 20-mer peptide, with topical imiquimod. The chain employs TRBV27 and TRBJ2-4; 8 bases line up with TRBD2. The sample in question was PBMCs, obtained from a glioma patient whose treatment included an IDH1 peptide vaccine. This receptor was obtained from a woman under 30 with glioma. The CDR3 sequence is CASSLFSGVKNIQYF. The CDR3 nucleotides read TGTGCCAGCAGTTTATTTAGCGGGGTGAAAAACATTCAGTACTTC.